Below, 24 T cell receptor beta chains from the same sample are listed, as sequenced in a study of cytomegalovirus exposure and HLA in healthy donors (dated by TCRdb to the late 2010s). The library was generated by the immunoSEQ multiplex PCR assay. TCRdb mirrors the immuneACCESS table, restricted to in-frame sequences. Some clones are absent from its copies; in checked studies, under half trace to an unresolved V gene, and the reason for the others is unknown. The sample includes around 300,000 clones, with approximately 86% observed a single time. The ten largest clones capture roughly 1.1% of the sample. Sequencing used PBMCs. These receptors originate from a woman aged 25 to 39 in good health and CMV-seropositive.

The chain joins TRBV9 to TRBJ2-5; 11 bases are shared with TRBD2. V was pared by 3 bases and J by 1 base, with 8 bases of the junction left unmatched. Per germline, CDR1 SGDLS and CDR2 YYNGEE. The CDR3 covers 17 residues. CDR3 region: CASSGSGGAARQETQYF. CDR3 coding DNA: TGTGCCAGCAGCGGTAGCGGGGGGGCCGCTCGCCAAGAGACCCAGTACTTC.

The chain recombines TRBV7-2 with TRBJ1-1; the D gene is possibly TRBD1 (6 bases). The CDR3 length is 15 residues. The germline V gene has CDR1 SGHTA and CDR2 FQGNSA. The V end was cut by 3 bases, the J end by 0 bases, with 11 bases between. The CDR3, as DNA: TGTGCCAGCAGCTTGGACGGACAGCTGAACACTGAAGCTTTCTTT. Amino acid sequence: CASSLDGQLNTEAFF.

The rearrangement joins TRBV5-6 to TRBJ1-2; possible D gene TRBD1, 6 bases. The CDR3 loop spans 12 amino acids. The germline V gene encodes CDR1 SGHDT and CDR2 YYEEEE. Between the trimmed V and J ends, which lost 1 base and 11 bases, there was a span of 12 bases. In DNA form, the CDR3 reads TGTGCCAGCAGCTTGCTCGGGACACCTTACACCTTC. It encodes CASSLLGTPYTF.

The chain combines TRBV27 with TRBJ2-2, with a tentative D call TRBD1 (6 bases). CDR3 length equals 13 residues. Per the germline V gene, CDR1 is MNHEY and CDR2 is SMNVEV (reference sequence). Between the trimmed V and J ends, which lost 2 bases and 6 bases, there was a span of 7 bases. CDR3 DNA sequence: TGTGCCAGCAGTTTAGCAGGGGCCGGGGAGCTGTTTTTT. It is translated as CASSLAGAGELFF.

This chain joins TRBV30 and TRBJ2-2, with 7 bases fitting TRBD1. The CDR3 covers 14 residues. Germline CDR1 reads GTSNPN; CDR2 reads SVGIG (reference sequence). V lost 2 bases and J lost 6; bases outside the gene matches: 6. The CDR3 nucleotides read TGTGCCTGGAGTCGACAGGGTAGGGCCGGGGAGCTGTTTTTT. Encoded protein: CAWSRQGRAGELFF.

The J gene is TRBJ2-4, the V gene TRBV7-9; tentative D call: TRBD2 (5 bases). Germline CDR1 is SEHNR and CDR2 is FQNEAQ (reference sequence). V was shortened by 1 base and J by 1 base, with 14 bases between the two germline ends. The CDR3 runs 17 residues. CDR3 in DNA: TGTGCCAGCAGCTTAGATCTAGGACGCGGGGCCAAAAACATTCAGTACTTC. Translated: CASSLDLGRGAKNIQYF.

The chain has TRBV27 and TRBJ2-7; D possibly corresponds to TRBD2 (6 bases). V lost 8 bases, J lost 2 bases, and 10 bases lay in between. This CDR3 is built from 12 residues. Per germline, CDR1 MNHEY and CDR2 SMNVEV (reference sequence). Written as DNA, the CDR3 is TGTGCCAGCGGGGGGAACACCTACGAGCAGTACTTC. Protein: CASGGNTYEQYF.

This chain connects TRBV25-1 to TRBJ1-3, with unresolved D. Trimming shortened V by 3 bases and J by 0 bases, and 6 bases separated the two germline ends. The CDR3 has 14 residues. The germline CDR1 and CDR2 sequences are MGHDK and SYGVNS. CDR3 in amino acids: CASSELSSGNTIYF. DNA of the CDR3: TGTGCCAGCAGTGAGCTCAGCTCTGGAAACACCATATATTTT.

The CDR3 bases are TGCGCCAGCAGCCCCCCGAACCAAGAGACCCAGTACTTC. It codes for CASSPPNQETQYF. The rearrangement links TRBV4-1 to TRBJ2-5; D not resolved. The V and J ends lost 4 bases and 0 bases respectively, with 6 bases between them. The CDR3 contains 13 residues. Germline assignment: CDR1 MGHRA and CDR2 YSYEKL.

The chain is built from TRBV12-5 and TRBJ1-1, with TRBD1 matching over 8 bases. CDR3 length: 14 amino acids. Germline V gene sequence: CDR1 LGHNT, CDR2 FRNRAP. The ends lost 1 base at V and 8 bases at J; junction bases unmatched: 6. The CDR3 sequence: CASGLGTGWREAFF. The CDR3 region has the DNA TGTGCTAGTGGTTTGGGGACAGGGTGGCGGGAAGCTTTCTTT.

The chain combines TRBV18 with TRBJ2-3; TRBD2 aligns across 7 bases. The CDR3 consists of 15 residues. The junction had 4 bases not matched to a gene; V was cut back by 4 bases and J by 0 bases. Germline CDR1 KGHSH, CDR2 LQKENI. The CDR3 nucleotides read TGTGCCAGCTCACGGAGCGGGATGAGCACAGATACGCAGTATTTT. It yields the protein CASSRSGMSTDTQYF.

The chain recombines TRBV9 with TRBJ2-5; TRBD2 is a possible D gene (6 bases). The ends were cut back, 2 bases at V and 3 bases at J, with 14 bases in the middle. The germline V gene has CDR1 SGDLS and CDR2 YYNGEE. This CDR3 is 15 amino acids long. CDR3 amino acids: CASSVGPVAEETQYF. The CDR3 DNA is TGTGCCAGCAGCGTGGGGCCGGTAGCGGAAGAGACCCAGTACTTC.

The sample holds one count of this clone. The chain recombines TRBV9 with TRBJ2-5; the D is unclear. This CDR3 is 15 amino acids long. Germline lookup yields CDR1 SGDLS and CDR2 YYNGEE. V lost 3 bases, J lost 0 bases, and 12 bases lay in between. The CDR3 DNA reads as TGTGCCAGCAGCGACCACCCGGCTGACCAAGAGACCCAGTACTTC. Residues: CASSDHPADQETQYF.

V gene TRBV2 combines with J gene TRBJ1-2; 7 nucleotides match TRBD1. Germline V gene sequence: CDR1 SNHLY, CDR2 FYNNEI. J was trimmed by 8 bases and V by 7 bases; bases with no gene match: 4. The CDR3 length is 11 residues. The CDR3 reads CASNPDRGYTF. The CDR3 bases are TGTGCCAGCAACCCGGACAGGGGCTACACCTTC.

The chain is built from TRBV28 and TRBJ1-4, with no clear D. V lost 6 bases and J 3 bases, leaving 11 bases between the germline ends. This CDR3 contains 14 residues. CDR1 and CDR2 from the germline V gene are MDHEN and SYDVKM. The CDR3 is CASRLTKSNEKLFF. As DNA, the CDR3 is TGTGCCAGCAGGTTGACTAAGTCTAATGAAAAACTGTTTTTT.

V usage is TRBV5-1 and J usage is TRBJ2-1; TRBD2 matches 13 bases. The CDR3 covers 15 residues. Germline values: CDR1 SGHRS, CDR2 YFSETQ. Trimming cost V 4 bases and J 8 bases; bases outside gene matches: 6. The CDR3 protein is CASSVRTSGSHEQFF. CDR3 in DNA: TGCGCCAGCAGCGTACGGACTAGCGGGAGCCATGAGCAGTTCTTC.

The chain couples TRBV7-9 to TRBJ2-1; 10 nucleotides match TRBD1. The CDR3 is made up of 15 amino acids. Trimming cost V 4 bases and J 3 bases; bases outside gene matches: 3. Germline V gene sequence: CDR1 SEHNR, CDR2 FQNEAQ (reference sequence). The DNA for the CDR3 is TGTGCCAGCAGCTCAGGACAGGGGGGCTACAATGAGCAGTTCTTC. Protein: CASSSGQGGYNEQFF.

This chain connects TRBV2 to TRBJ2-5; D is perhaps TRBD1 or TRBD2 (6 bases each). The germline V gene has CDR1 SNHLY and CDR2 FYNNEI. The V end was cut by 4 bases, the J end by 6 bases, with 15 bases between. The length of the CDR3 is 14 residues. The CDR3 reads CASSAHKGGKTQYF. In DNA, the CDR3 is TGTGCCAGCAGTGCTCATAAGGGGGGAAAGACCCAGTACTTC.

The rearrangement uses TRBV28 and TRBJ1-6, with D unresolved. Trimming took off 6 bases at V and 10 bases at J, with 13 bases between the two ends. Per the germline V gene, CDR1 is MDHEN and CDR2 is SYDVKM. The CDR3 has 13 residues. CDR3 DNA: TGTGCCAGCAGCGTCGGCGGTGGATCACCCCTCCACTTT. Protein: CASSVGGGSPLHF.

CDR3 amino acids: CAWSVRGLAMGYTF. CDR3 nucleotides: TGTGCCTGGAGTGTACGGGGGTTAGCGATGGGCTACACCTTC. The genes are TRBV30 and TRBJ1-2, with D perhaps matching TRBD1 (5 bases). Trimming stripped 0 bases from V and 8 bases from J, with 16 bases between. The CDR3 consists of 14 residues. The V gene's germline CDR1 is GTSNPN and CDR2 SVGIG (reference sequence).

As DNA, the CDR3 is TGCGCCAGCAGCCAAGATTCGCTGGGGGGAAACACCATATATTTT. This codes for CASSQDSLGGNTIYF. The rearrangement links TRBV4-3 to TRBJ1-3, with D unresolved. With 0 bases removed from V and 4 bases from J, the gap between germline ends came to 10 bases. CDR1 and CDR2 from the germline V gene are LGHNA and YSLEER. The CDR3 has 15 residues.

The gene calls are TRBV28 and TRBJ1-5; the D is unclear. The CDR3 is 13 residues long. V was cut by 3 bases and J by 1 base, with 4 bases left in between. In germline, CDR1 is MDHEN, CDR2 SYDVKM. This CDR3 is CASSLTSNQPQHF. In DNA form, the CDR3 reads TGTGCCAGCAGTTTGACGAGCAATCAGCCCCAGCATTTT.

The chain uses TRBV25-1 and TRBJ2-1; 7 nucleotides match TRBD2. The germline V gene has CDR1 MGHDK and CDR2 SYGVNS. The V segment lost 7 bases and the J segment 9 bases; nucleotides outside the gene matches: 6. The CDR3 is 12 amino acids. The CDR3, as DNA: TGTGCCAGCAAAGTAAGCGGGGCTGAGCAGTTCTTC. This gives the protein CASKVSGAEQFF.

The chain uses TRBV7-8 and TRBJ1-1; TRBD1 might be the D (5 bases). The germline V gene encodes CDR1 SGHVS and CDR2 FQNEAQ. This CDR3 spans 14 amino acids. Trimming took 7 bases from V and 3 from J, leaving 15 bases between them. The DNA of the CDR3 is TGTGCCAGCACCTTGGGGGGTTTTGACACTGAAGCTTTCTTT. The encoded protein is CASTLGGFDTEAFF.